These 15 T cell receptor beta chains were sequenced from one sample in a study of radiotherapy plus CTLA-4 blockade in lung cancer. The assay was immunoSEQ multiplex PCR, and TCRdb's table has in-frame clones only and misses some. This table holds approximately 95,000 clones, 75% to 85% found once. The sample here was peripheral blood, taken from a patient treated with radiotherapy plus ipilimumab. The receptors were gathered from a human donor with non-small cell lung cancer who had a partial response to radiotherapy plus ipilimumab.

This chain uses TRBV9 with TRBJ2-5; D perhaps matches TRBD2 (6 bases). V lost 0 bases and J 7 bases, leaving 13 bases between the germline ends. This CDR3 is built from 14 residues. Per germline, CDR1 SGDLS and CDR2 YYNGEE. For the CDR3, the DNA is TGTGCCAGCAGCGTAGCGTTGATGGGGGGGACCCAGTACTTC. Residues: CASSVALMGGTQYF.

V gene TRBV5-8 combines with J gene TRBJ2-2; 9 nucleotides align to TRBD1. The germline V gene has CDR1 SGHTS and CDR2 YDEGEE. The CDR3 is made up of 16 amino acids. Germline trimming cut 3 bases from V and 5 bases from J; bases unmatched to any gene: 8. The CDR3 loop reads CASSSRGTGFTGELFF. The CDR3 DNA follows: TGTGCCAGCAGCTCCCGAGGGACAGGGTTTACCGGGGAGCTGTTTTTT. The full variable domain, rest sourced from reference TRBV5-8 and TRBJ2-2, is EAGVTQSPTHLIKTRGQQATLRCSPISGHTSVYWYQQALGLGLQFLLWYDEGEERNRGNFPPRFSGRQFPNYSSELNVNALELEDSALYLCASSSRGTGFTGELFFGEGSRLTVL.

The DNA of the CDR3 is TGTGCCAGCAGCCAGGCAAGAAAGAACACTGAAGCTTTCTTT. Translated, it gives CASSQARKNTEAFF. This chain connects TRBV6-1 to TRBJ1-1; D unresolved. The CDR3 spans 14 residues. CDR1 and CDR2 from the germline V gene are MNHNS and SASEGT. Trimming removed 6 bases at V and 1 base at J, with 12 bases between.

In the case of this clone: At the DNA level, this CDR3 is encoded by other sequences in the same sample as well. This chain connects TRBV2 to TRBJ1-4, with D possibly matching TRBD1 (5 bases). This CDR3 has 12 residues. V dropped 8 bases and J dropped 8 bases, with 12 bases sitting between them. Per germline, CDR1 SNHLY and CDR2 FYNNEI. The CDR3 region is CASRGVEEKLFF. Written as DNA, the CDR3 is TGTGCCAGCCGGGGGGTAGAAGAAAAACTGTTTTTT.

The CDR3 nucleotides read TGTGCCAGCTCACCTCAGGGTGGGACTTTCTTT. This codes for CASSPQGGTFF. The rearrangement links TRBV18 to TRBJ1-1; maybe TRBD1 (5 bases). Looked up from germline, CDR1 is KGHSH and CDR2 is LQKENI. The V and J ends lost 3 bases and 12 bases respectively, with 11 bases between them. The CDR3 loop spans 11 amino acids.

The CDR3: CASSQMTGDESYEQYF. CDR3 bases: TGTGCCAGCAGCCAAATGACAGGGGACGAGTCCTACGAGCAGTACTTC. The chain recombines TRBV5-4 with TRBJ2-7; 8 bases fit TRBD1. V dropped 4 bases and J dropped 1; count of bases not matched to a gene: 10. The CDR3 contains 16 residues. In germline, CDR1 is SGHNT, CDR2 YYREEE (reference sequence). Based on the CDR3 plus reference TRBV5-4 and TRBJ2-7, the full variable domain is ETGVTQSPTHLIKTRGQQVTLRCSSQSGHNTVSWYQQALGQGPQFIFQYYREEENGRGNFPPRFSGLQFPNYSSELNVNALELDDSALYLCASSQMTGDESYEQYFGPGTRLTVT.

For the CDR3, the DNA is TGTGCCACCAGCAGAGATCGGGGGCTAGCGGGAGCTAAGCAGTACTTC. It translates to CATSRDRGLAGAKQYF. The chain has TRBV15 and TRBJ2-5; 10 positions agree with TRBD2. Per germline, CDR1 LNHNV and CDR2 YYDKDF (reference sequence). This CDR3 is 16 amino acids long. The trim removed 0 bases at V and 11 bases at J, leaving 12 bases unmatched.

The chain combines TRBV19 with TRBJ1-5; D not certain. Germline lookup yields CDR1 LNHDA and CDR2 SQIVND (reference sequence). The CDR3 consists of 14 residues. The ends were cut back, 7 bases at V and 3 bases at J, with 13 bases in the middle. Here the CDR3 reads CASKLGRNNQPQHF. CDR3 coding DNA: TGTGCCAGTAAATTGGGCAGAAACAATCAGCCCCAGCATTTT. The variable domain in full, completed from reference TRBV19 and TRBJ1-5, reads DGGITQSPKYLFRKEGQNVTLSCEQNLNHDAMYWYRQDPGQGLRLIYYSQIVNDFQKGDIAEGYSVSREKKESFPLTVTSAQKNPTAFYLCASKLGRNNQPQHFGDGTRLSIL.

The genes are TRBV5-1 and TRBJ2-7; TRBD1 matches 7 bases. The CDR3 loop spans 14 amino acids. From germline, CDR1 is SGHRS and CDR2 YFSETQ. V trimming: 4 bases; J trimming: 3 bases; junction bases outside the gene matches: 7. CDR3 DNA: TGCGCCAGCAGCACCTCGGACAGGTTCTACGAGCAGTACTTC. It translates to CASSTSDRFYEQYF.

The chain carries TRBV15 and TRBJ2-2; 9 nucleotides agree with TRBD2. Germline V gene lookup returns CDR1 LNHNV and CDR2 YYDKDF (reference sequence). The CDR3 sequence is 17 residues long. V was clipped by 1 base and J by 5 bases; unmatched bases: 8. The CDR3: CATSRAEGLARTGELFF. CDR3 coding DNA: TGTGCCACCAGCAGAGCTGAGGGACTAGCTCGGACCGGGGAGCTGTTTTTT.

The chain carries TRBV7-3 and TRBJ2-2, with TRBD2 as a possible D gene (5 bases). CDR3 length equals 16 residues. CDR1 is SGHTA, CDR2 FQGTGA, per germline. The V end was cut by 2 bases, the J end by 1 base, with 11 bases between. The CDR3 sequence: CASSLGVAGNTGELFF. The DNA for the CDR3 is TGTGCCAGCAGCTTAGGTGTGGCGGGGAACACCGGGGAGCTGTTTTTT. Complete variable domain (other parts from reference TRBV7-3 and TRBJ2-2): GAGVSQTPSNKVTEKGKYVELRCDPISGHTALYWYRQSLGQGPEFLIYFQGTGAADDSGLPNDRFFAVRPEGSVSTLKIQRTERGDSAVYLCASSLGVAGNTGELFFGEGSRLTVL.

V is TRBV6-6 and J is TRBJ2-2, with TRBD1 as a possible D gene (6 bases). The CDR3 consists of 13 residues. Per germline, CDR1 MNHNY and CDR2 SVGAGI (reference sequence). V gave up 8 bases and J gave up 4 bases, with 11 bases separating them. CDR3 protein: CASSGQRTGELFF. CDR3 bases: TGTGCCAGCTCCGGACAGCGCACCGGGGAGCTGTTTTTT.

This chain uses TRBV9 with TRBJ2-1, with D possibly TRBD2 on 7 matching bases. The CDR3 sequence is 14 residues long. V was pared by 3 bases and J by 4 bases, with 11 bases between. Germline V gene sequence: CDR1 SGDLS, CDR2 YYNGEE. CDR3: CASSGGGAYNEQFF. The CDR3 nucleotides are TGTGCCAGCAGCGGGGGGGGCGCTTACAATGAGCAGTTCTTC.

The chain uses TRBV2 and TRBJ1-1; no definite D call. The CDR3 consists of 12 residues. From germline, CDR1 is SNHLY and CDR2 FYNNEI. V was trimmed by 1 base and J by 11 bases, leaving 11 bases between them. This CDR3 reads CASSEVRGEAFF. In DNA form, the CDR3 reads TGTGCCAGCAGTGAAGTACGGGGTGAGGCTTTCTTT.

As for this clone: The junction and the germline gene differ at one end; a read error may be behind it. The rearrangement links TRBV6-5 to TRBJ2-7, with 8 positions matching TRBD1. This CDR3 contains 15 residues. CDR1 is MNHEY and CDR2 is SVGAGI in the germline V gene. The CDR3 sequence: CASSGAGTGSFEQYF. DNA for the CDR3: TGTGCCAGCAGTGGGGCCGGGACAGGCTCCTTCGAGCAGTACTTC.